This TCR beta chain was sequenced in a study of shared clonotypes between healthy human individuals. This CDR3 region has 15 residues. Germline-derived CDR1 and CDR2 are MDHEN and SYDVKM. Trimming stripped 5 bases from V and 3 bases from J, with 14 bases between. Samples underwent the assay at deep level. DNA from unsorted PBMC was sequenced on ten immunoSEQ deep assay plates. The assay was immunoSEQ multiplex PCR, and TCRdb's table has in-frame clones only and misses some. The sample lists 400,000 to 550,000 clones; 79% were seen once. As concerns this clone: The identical CDR3 is also encoded by other nucleotide sequences in the sample.

This TCR derives from a woman aged 40-49 years in good health. Some clones in this sample may be carry-over from other donors' samples. The sample was PBMCs. This chain joins TRBV28 and TRBJ1-5; D not resolved. The CDR3 reads CASSRPPGNNQPQHF. CDR3 nucleotide sequence: TGTGCCAGCAGTCGTCCCCCTGGGAACAATCAGCCCCAGCATTTT.